The 20 T cell receptor beta chains given below trace back to one sample, sequenced in a study of CD8 T cells in Susac syndrome. The authors reverse transcribed about 0.5 to 1 ug RNA with random hexamers. In TCRdb, the immunoSEQ multiplex PCR reads were re-called with MiXCR into one record per CDR3 protein. This repertoire shows 150,000 to 200,000 distinct CDR3 sequences, approximately 93% found once; its top ten account for 0.08% to 0.095%. Input material: CD4+ T cells from PBMCs. These receptors were collected from a human donor with multiple sclerosis.

This rearrangement joins TRBV7-9 to TRBJ2-7, with D hard to call. The CDR3 spans 12 residues. CDR1 and CDR2 from the germline V gene are SEHNR and FQNEAQ (reference sequence). V was shortened by 0 bases and J by 6 bases, with 6 bases between the two germline ends. CDR3 DNA: TGTGCCAGCAGCTTAGCGCGAAGCGAGCAGTACTTC. Its translation is CASSLARSEQYF.

The V gene is TRBV3-1, the J gene TRBJ2-7; D is uncertain. V was clipped by 1 base and J by 3 bases, with 10 bases between them. CDR1 is LGHDT and CDR2 is YNNKEL in the germline V gene (reference sequence). The CDR3 is 14 residues long. CDR3 loop: CASSQGPTDYEQYF. The CDR3 nucleotides read TGTGCCAGCAGCCAAGGGCCCACCGACTACGAGCAGTACTTC.

V and J are TRBV29-1 and TRBJ2-5; D is undetermined. The germline gives CDR1 SQVTM, CDR2 ANQGSEA. V gave up 8 bases and J gave up 0 bases, with 16 bases separating them. The CDR3 consists of 14 residues. For the CDR3, the DNA is TGCAGCACCTCGGACGGTTGGTACCAAGAGACCCAGTACTTC. Its protein product is CSTSDGWYQETQYF. The complete variable domain, with remaining parts taken from reference TRBV29-1 and TRBJ2-5, reads SAVISQKPSRDICQRGTSLTIQCQVDSQVTMMFWYRQQPGQSLTLIATANQGSEATYESGFVIDKFPISRPNLTFSTLTVSNMSPEDSSIYLCSTSDGWYQETQYFGPGTRLLVL.

This chain uses TRBV4-1 with TRBJ2-1, with a weak D call TRBD1 (5 bases). The germline V gene has CDR1 MGHRA and CDR2 YSYEKL. CDR3 length: 18 amino acids. Trimming left V 1 base short and J 2 bases short, with 18 bases between. The CDR3 region has the DNA TGCGCCAGCAGCCAAGGTATAGTTTACAGGCCGCCCTACAATGAGCAGTTCTTC. Encoded protein: CASSQGIVYRPPYNEQFF.

The CDR3 spells CAWSVHSGQETQYF. The CDR3, as DNA: TGTGCCTGGAGTGTACATTCAGGACAAGAGACCCAGTACTTC. The chain uses TRBV30 and TRBJ2-5, with D uncertain. Germline V gene data show CDR1 as GTSNPN and CDR2 as SVGIG (reference sequence). V gave up 0 bases and J gave up 2 bases, with 10 bases separating them. The CDR3 consists of 14 residues.

This clonotype occurred once. The chain couples TRBV7-9 to TRBJ2-5, with D possibly TRBD1 on 6 matching bases. Per the germline V gene, CDR1 is SEHNR and CDR2 is FQNEAQ (reference sequence). The CDR3 totals 14 residues. The V and J ends lost 3 bases and 4 bases respectively, with 12 bases between them. The CDR3 coding sequence is TGTGCCAGCAGCTTTCATCAGGGGACAGAGACCCAGTACTTC. It translates to CASSFHQGTETQYF.

As concerns this clonotype: Compared with germline, one end of the junction differs, possibly owing to a read error. The chain recombines TRBV5-1 with TRBJ1-5; possible D gene TRBD1, 5 bases. Germline lookup yields CDR1 SGHRS and CDR2 YFSETQ. The CDR3 has 14 amino acids. The CDR3 reads CASSFWGINQPQHF. DNA for the CDR3: TGTGCCAGCAGCTTTTGGGGGATCAATCAGCCCCAGCATTTT.

The chain couples TRBV5-1 to TRBJ2-2; D is uncertain. The germline CDR1 and CDR2 sequences are SGHRS and YFSETQ. Trimming shortened V by 1 base and J by 0 bases, and 4 bases separated the two germline ends. CDR3 length: 14 amino acids. This CDR3 reads CASSLLSNTGELFF. The CDR3 DNA sequence: TGCGCCAGCAGCTTGTTGTCGAACACCGGGGAGCTGTTTTTT.

The chain recombines TRBV7-9 with TRBJ2-2, with D hard to call. The V and J ends lost 7 bases and 2 bases respectively, with 11 bases between them. From germline, CDR1 is SEHNR and CDR2 FQNEAQ (reference sequence). CDR3 length: 14 amino acids. The CDR3 reads CASTYFSNTGELFF. DNA for the CDR3: TGTGCCAGCACCTACTTTTCTAACACCGGGGAGCTGTTTTTT.

V is TRBV3-1 and J is TRBJ2-7; D uncertain. In germline, CDR1 is LGHDT, CDR2 YNNKEL (reference sequence). This CDR3 has 13 residues. Between the trimmed V and J ends, which lost 4 bases and 2 bases, there was a span of 9 bases. The CDR3 sequence: CASSPVGTYEQYF. In DNA, the CDR3 is TGTGCCAGCAGCCCAGTTGGGACCTACGAGCAGTACTTC.

The chain has TRBV3-1 and TRBJ1-5; tentatively, D is TRBD1 (6 bases). V was pared by 5 bases and J by 7 bases, with 18 bases between. CDR1 and CDR2 from the germline V gene are LGHDT and YNNKEL (reference sequence). There are 15 residues in the CDR3. CDR3 protein: CASSKSETGGQPQHF. For the CDR3, the DNA is TGTGCCAGCAGCAAAAGCGAGACAGGAGGGCAGCCCCAGCATTTT.

The DNA of the CDR3 is TGTGCCAGCAGTCTACAACAGGGACGCGTCGGCTACACCTTC. Its protein is CASSLQQGRVGYTF. V and J are TRBV12-3 or TRBV12-4 and TRBJ1-2; tentatively, D is TRBD1 (6 bases). The CDR3 is made up of 14 amino acids. V was cut by 5 bases and J by 8 bases, with 18 bases left in between.

V and J are TRBV5-1 and TRBJ1-1; the D gene is possibly TRBD1 (5 bases). CDR1 is SGHRS and CDR2 is YFSETQ in the germline V gene. The CDR3 contains 15 residues. Trimming stripped 6 bases from V and 5 bases from J, with 20 bases between. Written as DNA, the CDR3 is TGCGCCAGCACCGCCTCCGGGACGAAAGGAACTGAAGCTTTCTTT. Its protein is CASTASGTKGTEAFF.

This clonotype was seen a single time. CDR3 DNA sequence: TGTGCCAGCAGTTCGTTCCGAGGTGAGCAGTTCTTC. Protein: CASSSFRGEQFF. The rearrangement uses TRBV12-3 or TRBV12-4 and TRBJ2-1, with D unclear. CDR3 length equals 12 residues. V lost 4 bases to trimming and J lost 9 bases, with 10 bases between them.

The chain recombines TRBV6-5 with TRBJ2-7; 12 bases are shared with TRBD1. The CDR3 totals 14 residues. V was pared by 2 bases and J by 11 bases, with 7 bases of the junction left unmatched. Per the germline V gene, CDR1 is MNHEY and CDR2 is SVGAGI. In DNA, the CDR3 is TGTGCCAGCAGTTACCGTCCCGGGACAGGGGGCAAGTACTTC. Encoded protein: CASSYRPGTGGKYF.

This clonotype was picked up a small number of times. The CDR3 reads CASSLKRDNEQFF. The CDR3 coding sequence is TGTGCCAGCAGTTTGAAGCGGGACAATGAGCAGTTCTTC. The chain is built from TRBV12-3 or TRBV12-4 and TRBJ2-1; perhaps TRBD2 as D (6 bases). The V end was cut by 3 bases, the J end by 5 bases, with 8 bases between. This CDR3 is built from 13 residues.

V is TRBV5-1 and J is TRBJ2-3, with D maybe TRBD2 (6 bases). CDR3 length equals 17 residues. Germline V gene lookup returns CDR1 SGHRS and CDR2 YFSETQ. Trimming took 2 bases from V and 4 from J, leaving 20 bases between them. The CDR3 region is CASSFFGGFSIPDTQYF. The CDR3, as DNA: TGCGCCAGCAGCTTTTTCGGAGGGTTTAGCATTCCAGATACGCAGTATTTT.

CDR3 DNA: TGTGCCAGCAGTTACTGCGGGAAGGTCGATGAGCAGTTCTTC. It is translated as CASSYCGKVDEQFF. The chain recombines TRBV6-5 with TRBJ2-1; TRBD2 might be the D (6 bases). Germline CDR1 reads MNHEY; CDR2 reads SVGAGI. Trimming left V 1 base short and J 8 bases short, with 12 bases between. The CDR3 consists of 14 residues.

The chain joins TRBV28 to TRBJ2-2, with 9 bases fitting TRBD1. The trim removed 5 bases at V and 4 bases at J, leaving 5 bases unmatched. The germline gives CDR1 MDHEN, CDR2 SYDVKM. The CDR3 sequence is 15 residues long. For the CDR3, the DNA is TGTGCCAGCAGTATCGGACAGGGGCCCACCGGGGAGCTGTTTTTT. Its protein is CASSIGQGPTGELFF.

V gene TRBV7-3 combines with J gene TRBJ1-5, with D unresolved. V dropped 0 bases and J dropped 10 bases, with 10 bases sitting between them. Germline values: CDR1 SGHTA, CDR2 FQGTGA. There are 13 residues in the CDR3. The CDR3, as DNA: TGTGCCAGCAGCTTAACAGATCTATCCCCCCAGCATTTT. As protein: CASSLTDLSPQHF.